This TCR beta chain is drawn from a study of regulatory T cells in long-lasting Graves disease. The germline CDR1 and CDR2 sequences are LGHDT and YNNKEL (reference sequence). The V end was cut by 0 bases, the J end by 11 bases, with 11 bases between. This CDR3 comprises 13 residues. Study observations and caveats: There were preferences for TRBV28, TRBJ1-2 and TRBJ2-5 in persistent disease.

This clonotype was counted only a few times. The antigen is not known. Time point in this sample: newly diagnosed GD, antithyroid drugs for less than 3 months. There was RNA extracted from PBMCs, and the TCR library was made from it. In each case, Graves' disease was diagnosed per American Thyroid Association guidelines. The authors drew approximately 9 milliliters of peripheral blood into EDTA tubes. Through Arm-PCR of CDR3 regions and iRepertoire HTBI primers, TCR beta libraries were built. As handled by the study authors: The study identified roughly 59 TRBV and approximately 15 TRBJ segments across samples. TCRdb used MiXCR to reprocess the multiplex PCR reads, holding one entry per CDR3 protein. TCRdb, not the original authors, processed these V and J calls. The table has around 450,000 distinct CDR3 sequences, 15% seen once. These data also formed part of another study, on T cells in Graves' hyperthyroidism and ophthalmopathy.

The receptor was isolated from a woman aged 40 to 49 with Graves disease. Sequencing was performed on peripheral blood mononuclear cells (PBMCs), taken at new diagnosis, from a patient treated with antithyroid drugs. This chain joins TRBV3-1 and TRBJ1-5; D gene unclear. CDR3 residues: CASSQDPKSAQHF. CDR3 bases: TGTGCCAGCAGCCAAGATCCGAAGTCAGCCCAGCATTTT.